The clone carrying this T cell receptor (beta chain) was seen a few times. The antigen remains undetermined. This sample was taken from a study of blood T cells in healthy people across ages. The germline V gene encodes CDR1 SQVTM and CDR2 ANQGSEA. The V and J ends lost 0 bases and 4 bases respectively, with 7 bases between them. This CDR3 has 12 residues. Findings and limits, study-wide: One million T cells yielded diversity estimates that were considered underestimates.

Using a J-beta primer mix together with a sample-barcoded 5' primer, a second PCR was run for about 6 to 12 cycles. Every cDNA molecule bore a tag from a template-switch adaptor containing 12 random nucleotides. TCRdb itself ran the 5' RACE reads through MiXCR, one entry per CDR3 protein. This repertoire shows some 760,000 distinct CDR3 sequences, approximately 25% found once; its top ten account for 9.4%. The sample was also linked to a second study, of T cells of mothers and their children.

The sequencing sample was made of blood. This receptor was taken from a boy aged 5 to 17 in good health. This rearrangement joins TRBV29-1 to TRBJ2-7; possibly TRBD2 for D (5 bases). CDR3 bases: TGCAGCGTTGAAGAGGGGAGATACGAGCAGTACTTC. It translates to CSVEEGRYEQYF.